One sample yielded the 27 T cell receptor beta chains listed below, sequenced in a study of Ad26.COV2.S vaccination and SARS-CoV-2 variants. The treatment was: around 19 received Ad26.COV2.S at low or high dose, single or two shots; about 5 received placebo; per-sample allocation not given. Collection of the samples took place on day 63 after the first injection of vaccine or placebo. The repertoire was sequenced with immunoSEQ multiplex PCR; TCRdb's copy has only in-frame clones and lacks some. The profile shows some 420,000 clones, roughly 90% of them singletons. The sequences come from peripheral blood, collected in a trial of Ad26.COV2.S vaccine versus placebo. The receptors originated from a person aged 18-65 years who received the Ad26.COV2.S COVID-19 vaccine or a placebo.

The chain links TRBV5-4 to TRBJ2-1; 15 nucleotides align to TRBD2. V was clipped by 3 bases and J by 6 bases; unmatched bases: 10. CDR3 length: 18 amino acids. The germline CDR1 and CDR2 sequences are SGHNT and YYREEE (reference sequence). The CDR3 coding sequence is TGTGCCAGCAGCTCCGGACTAGCGGGGGGGCGAAAACCCAATGAGCAGTTCTTC. Translation: CASSSGLAGGRKPNEQFF.

The chain has TRBV9 and TRBJ1-2; 8 bases line up with TRBD1. The V segment lost 4 bases and the J segment 4 bases; nucleotides outside the gene matches: 6. Germline assignment: CDR1 SGDLS and CDR2 YYNGEE. The CDR3 has 14 residues. Here the CDR3 DNA reads TGTGCCAGCAGCACCAGGACAGGGACCTATGGCTACACCTTC. This translates into CASSTRTGTYGYTF.

The rearrangement links TRBV6-5 to TRBJ2-2, with D unclear. V was shortened by 11 bases and J by 2 bases, with 15 bases between the two germline ends. Germline V CDR1 and CDR2: MNHEY, SVGAGI. The CDR3 is made up of 14 amino acids. Here the CDR3 DNA reads TGTGCCTGTCGGACGACGGTTAACACCGGGGAGCTGTTTTTT. This gives the protein CACRTTVNTGELFF.

V is TRBV7-2 and J is TRBJ2-3; D unclear. The V gene's germline CDR1 is SGHTA and CDR2 FQGNSA. The V and J ends lost 1 base and 0 bases respectively, with 5 bases between them. CDR3 length equals 14 residues. In DNA, the CDR3 is TGTGCCAGCAGCTTAGATGGAAGCACAGATACGCAGTATTTT. Protein product: CASSLDGSTDTQYF.

This clone was seen a single time. The rearrangement joins TRBV5-5 to TRBJ1-1; weak D call: TRBD1 (6 bases). V was shortened by 4 bases and J by 6 bases, with 13 bases between the two germline ends. The CDR3 is made up of 13 amino acids. CDR1 and CDR2 from the germline V gene are SGHKS and YYEKEE (reference sequence). CDR3 amino acids: CASSQQGPAEAFF. The DNA of the CDR3 is TGTGCCAGCAGCCAACAGGGTCCCGCTGAAGCTTTCTTT. Filled out from reference TRBV5-5 and TRBJ1-1, the complete variable domain reads DAGVTQSPTHLIKTRGQQVTLRCSPISGHKSVSWYQQVLGQGPQFIFQYYEKEERGRGNFPDRFSARQFPNYSSELNVNALLLGDSALYLCASSQQGPAEAFFGQGTRLTVV.

The CDR3 loop reads CASSIRGATDTQYF. The DNA of the CDR3 is TGTGCCAGCAGCATCAGGGGGGCAACAGATACGCAGTATTTT. The V call is TRBV27, the J call TRBJ2-3, with TRBD1 as a possible D gene (7 bases). CDR3 length: 14 amino acids. The V and J ends lost 6 bases and 3 bases respectively, with 13 bases between them. Germline values: CDR1 MNHEY, CDR2 SMNVEV (reference sequence).

Only one count was recorded for this clone. V gene TRBV6-5 combines with J gene TRBJ1-2; D is ambiguous. This CDR3 region has 14 residues. Trimming shortened V by 6 bases and J by 0 bases, and 11 bases separated the two germline ends. Germline values: CDR1 MNHEY, CDR2 SVGAGI. The CDR3: CASRAVGANYGYTF. As DNA, the CDR3 is TGTGCCAGCAGGGCCGTTGGGGCTAACTATGGCTACACCTTC.

This chain joins TRBV28 and TRBJ1-1, with D possibly TRBD1 on 5 matching bases. V was pared by 3 bases and J by 1 base, with 9 bases between. The germline V gene has CDR1 MDHEN and CDR2 SYDVKM. The CDR3 length is 14 residues. In DNA form, the CDR3 reads TGTGCCAGCAGTTTCCTGACAGAGAACACTGAAGCTTTCTTT. It specifies CASSFLTENTEAFF.

This clone was detected only once. In DNA, the CDR3 is TGTGCCAGCTCACCGACAATTGATGACACTGAAGCTTTCTTT. As protein: CASSPTIDDTEAFF. The chain recombines TRBV18 with TRBJ1-1; D not certain. Germline CDR1 and CDR2: KGHSH and LQKENI. Trimming left V 3 bases short and J 3 bases short, with 11 bases between. This CDR3 region has 14 residues.

V and J are TRBV5-1 and TRBJ1-1; TRBD1 matches at 7 bases. Germline V gene sequence: CDR1 SGHRS, CDR2 YFSETQ. This CDR3 is 14 amino acids long. J lost 8 bases, V lost 0 bases, and 7 bases had no gene match. The CDR3 DNA reads TGCGCCAGCAGCTTGGGACAGGGAGCAATAGAAGCTTTCTTT. Its protein is CASSLGQGAIEAFF.

The chain recombines TRBV4-1 with TRBJ2-1, with D possibly called TRBD1 or TRBD2 (6 bases each). This CDR3 region has 17 residues. Germline V gives CDR1 MGHRA, CDR2 YSYEKL. Trimming left V 4 bases short and J 5 bases short, with 21 bases between. The CDR3 loop reads CASSLYSPGAENNEQFF. Here the CDR3 DNA reads TGCGCCAGCAGCCTATATTCTCCGGGGGCAGAAAACAATGAGCAGTTCTTC.

A single count supports this clone. This sequence joins TRBV19 and TRBJ2-5; D is possibly TRBD1 (6 bases). Germline loops: CDR1 LNHDA, CDR2 SQIVND (reference sequence). The CDR3 has 13 amino acids. V gave up 8 bases and J gave up 5 bases, with 15 bases separating them. Written as DNA, the CDR3 is TGTGCCAGTTCAGGGACATCTAGGGAGACCCAGTACTTC. It yields the protein CASSGTSRETQYF.

The chain links TRBV10-3 to TRBJ2-7; TRBD1 agrees at 10 bases. The CDR3 consists of 16 residues. Trimming took 0 bases from V and 6 from J; bases not matched to a gene: 8. Germline CDR1 and CDR2: ENHRY and SYGVKD. The chain's CDR3 is CAISESTGQGLGEQYF. For the CDR3, the DNA is TGTGCCATCAGTGAGTCGACGGGACAGGGGTTGGGCGAGCAGTACTTC.

The V call is TRBV5-1, the J call TRBJ2-5, with TRBD2 identical over 8 bases. Germline CDR1 is SGHRS and CDR2 is YFSETQ. This CDR3 is 15 amino acids long. V shed 7 bases, J shed 5 bases, and the junction held 13 bases outside the gene matches. Here the CDR3 reads CASREATGGPETQYF. The DNA for the CDR3 is TGCGCCAGCCGCGAGGCGACGGGGGGGCCGGAGACCCAGTACTTC. Complete variable domain (other parts from reference TRBV5-1 and TRBJ2-5): KAGVTQTPRYLIKTRGQQVTLSCSPISGHRSVSWYQQTPGQGLQFLFEYFSETQRNKGNFPGRFSGRQFSNSRSEMNVSTLELGDSALYLCASREATGGPETQYFGPGTRLLVL.

The chain is built from TRBV19 and TRBJ1-5, with a tentative D call TRBD1 (6 bases). The CDR3 runs 16 residues. V lost 3 bases and J 2 bases, leaving 14 bases between the germline ends. Germline CDR1 LNHDA, CDR2 SQIVND (reference sequence). For the CDR3, the DNA is TGTGCCAGTAGTATGGGGGGGGCGCCCGGCAATCAGCCCCAGCATTTT. Encoded protein: CASSMGGAPGNQPQHF. Supplemented by reference TRBV19 and TRBJ1-5, the full variable domain reads DGGITQSPKYLFRKEGQNVTLSCEQNLNHDAMYWYRQDPGQGLRLIYYSQIVNDFQKGDIAEGYSVSREKKESFPLTVTSAQKNPTAFYLCASSMGGAPGNQPQHFGDGTRLSIL.

CDR3 sequence: CAISAGLAGDPNYEQYF. The CDR3 DNA reads TGTGCCATCAGTGCCGGACTAGCGGGGGACCCTAACTACGAGCAGTACTTC. The genes are TRBV10-3 and TRBJ2-7; 13 positions match TRBD2. Per the germline V gene, CDR1 is ENHRY and CDR2 is SYGVKD. V lost 4 bases, J lost 3 bases, and 9 bases stayed unmatched. There are 17 residues in the CDR3.

The rearrangement uses TRBV29-1 and TRBJ2-2, with TRBD1 matching 9 bases. CDR1 SQVTM and CDR2 ANQGSEA come from the germline V gene. CDR3 length: 14 amino acids. V gave up 5 bases and J gave up 3 bases; unmatched junction bases: 4. CDR3 coding DNA: TGCAGCGTTCAGGACAGGGGCTACACCGGGGAGCTGTTTTTT. Encoded protein: CSVQDRGYTGELFF.

V and J are TRBV7-8 and TRBJ2-7, with D perhaps matching TRBD1 (6 bases). Trimming took off 5 bases at V and 0 bases at J, with 14 bases between the two ends. The length of the CDR3 is 15 residues. Germline CDR1 SGHVS, CDR2 FQNEAQ. This CDR3 reads CASSPPGHLSYEQYF. CDR3 sequence (DNA): TGTGCCAGCAGCCCCCCGGGACACCTCTCCTACGAGCAGTACTTC.

The gene calls are TRBV19 and TRBJ2-1, with no clear D. The V gene's germline CDR1 is LNHDA and CDR2 SQIVND (reference sequence). The CDR3 runs to 15 residues. Trimming stripped 6 bases from V and 0 bases from J, with 12 bases between. The CDR3 is CASSPGMSSYNEQFF. In DNA form, the CDR3 reads TGTGCCAGTAGCCCTGGGATGAGCTCCTACAATGAGCAGTTCTTC.

The V gene is TRBV7-2, the J gene TRBJ2-6; D is unclear. This CDR3 region has 15 residues. From germline, CDR1 is SGHTA and CDR2 FQGNSA. The germline V and J ends were trimmed by 5 bases and 2 bases, with 10 bases remaining between them. The CDR3 bases are TGTGCCAGCAGCCTCTTGGGAACTGGGGCCAACGTCCTGACTTTC. Protein sequence: CASSLLGTGANVLTF.

The chain has TRBV4-3 and TRBJ1-5, with D hard to call. The CDR3 is 14 amino acids. Trimming shortened V by 1 base and J by 7 bases, and 11 bases separated the two germline ends. Germline V gives CDR1 LGHNA, CDR2 YSLEER. The CDR3 spells CASSQGSGGQPQHF. Here the CDR3 DNA reads TGCGCCAGCAGCCAAGGGTCGGGTGGGCAGCCCCAGCATTTT.

The chain is built from TRBV5-4 and TRBJ2-7; D tentatively fits TRBD1 or TRBD2 (5 bases each). The CDR3 contains 15 residues. The V gene lost 2 bases and the J gene lost 3 bases, with 15 bases spanning the gap. Per germline, CDR1 SGHNT and CDR2 YYREEE (reference sequence). CDR3 DNA: TGTGCCAGCAGCTTTCCCGGGGCCCTAGGCTACGAGCAGTACTTC. Residues: CASSFPGALGYEQYF.

The chain links TRBV5-1 to TRBJ2-5; tentatively, D is TRBD1 (6 bases). The V and J ends lost 2 bases and 3 bases respectively, with 14 bases between them. Germline-derived CDR1 and CDR2 are SGHRS and YFSETQ. This CDR3 region has 15 residues. CDR3 sequence: CASSLTGSEEETQYF. The DNA for the CDR3 is TGCGCCAGCAGCTTAACAGGGTCCGAAGAAGAGACCCAGTACTTC. Looking up the rest from reference TRBV5-1 and TRBJ2-5 gives the full variable domain: KAGVTQTPRYLIKTRGQQVTLSCSPISGHRSVSWYQQTPGQGLQFLFEYFSETQRNKGNFPGRFSGRQFSNSRSEMNVSTLELGDSALYLCASSLTGSEEETQYFGPGTRLLVL.

DNA of the CDR3: TGTGCCACCAGCAGCGACAGGGGGGGTTTCGGCACAGATACGCAGTATTTT. Translated: CATSSDRGGFGTDTQYF. This sequence joins TRBV15 and TRBJ2-3, with 9 nucleotides matching TRBD1. Germline V gene sequence: CDR1 LNHNV, CDR2 YYDKDF (reference sequence). The CDR3 loop spans 17 amino acids. The V segment lost 3 bases and the J segment 1 base; nucleotides outside the gene matches: 8.

This clone came up many times. This chain links TRBV6-4 with TRBJ2-2, with no clear D. The CDR3 runs 16 residues. CDR1 is MRHNA and CDR2 is SNTAGT in the germline V gene. V lost 0 bases, J lost 3 bases, and 11 bases lay in between. CDR3: CASSDSKSPHTGELFF. In DNA form, the CDR3 reads TGTGCCAGCAGTGACTCGAAGAGTCCTCACACCGGGGAGCTGTTTTTT.

This clone was picked up one time. The chain links TRBV5-1 to TRBJ1-4; D uncertain. Between the trimmed V and J ends, which lost 2 bases and 3 bases, there was a span of 14 bases. Germline loops: CDR1 SGHRS, CDR2 YFSETQ. This CDR3 is built from 16 residues. The CDR3 reads CASSFARTTANEKLFF. The CDR3 DNA sequence: TGCGCCAGCAGCTTCGCCAGGACTACAGCTAATGAAAAACTGTTTTTT.

The genes are TRBV3-1 (or the pseudogene TRBV3-2) and TRBJ2-7; D might be TRBD1 (6 bases). The germline V and J ends were trimmed by 2 bases and 1 base, with 12 bases remaining between them. From germline, CDR1 is LGHDT and CDR2 YNNKEL (reference sequence). The CDR3 is made up of 15 amino acids. The CDR3: CASSQRDMGSYEQYF. For the CDR3, the DNA is TGTGCCAGCAGCCAACGGGACATGGGATCCTACGAGCAGTACTTC.